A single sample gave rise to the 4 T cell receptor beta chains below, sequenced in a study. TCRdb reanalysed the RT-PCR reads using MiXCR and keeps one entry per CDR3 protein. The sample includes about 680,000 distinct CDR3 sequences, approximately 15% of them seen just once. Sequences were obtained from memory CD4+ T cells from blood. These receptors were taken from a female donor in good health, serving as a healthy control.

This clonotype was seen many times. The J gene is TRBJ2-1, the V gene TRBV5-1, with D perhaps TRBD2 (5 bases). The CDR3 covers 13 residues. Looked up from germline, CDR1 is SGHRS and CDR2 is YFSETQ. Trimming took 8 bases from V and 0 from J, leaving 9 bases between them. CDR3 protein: CASTTNSYNEQFF. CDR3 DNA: TGCGCCAGTACGACTAACTCCTACAATGAGCAGTTCTTC.

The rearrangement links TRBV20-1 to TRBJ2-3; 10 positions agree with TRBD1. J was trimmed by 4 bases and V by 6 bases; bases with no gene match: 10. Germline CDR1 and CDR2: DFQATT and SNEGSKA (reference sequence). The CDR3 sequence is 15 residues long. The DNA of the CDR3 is TGCAGTGCGTCCGGGGGCGGGACAGGGGCAGATACGCAGTATTTT. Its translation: CSASGGGTGADTQYF.

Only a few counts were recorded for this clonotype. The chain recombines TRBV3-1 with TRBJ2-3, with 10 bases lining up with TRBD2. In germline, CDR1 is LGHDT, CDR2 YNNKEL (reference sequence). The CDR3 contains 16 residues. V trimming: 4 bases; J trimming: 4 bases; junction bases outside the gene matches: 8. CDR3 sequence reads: CASSPPGLATSDTQYF. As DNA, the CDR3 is TGTGCCAGCAGCCCTCCGGGACTAGCGACGTCAGATACGCAGTATTTT.

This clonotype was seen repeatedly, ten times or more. The CDR3 protein is CASSLPGQGKQFF. CDR3 sequence (DNA): TGTGCCAGCAGCTTACCGGGACAGGGAAAGCAGTTCTTC. The V call is TRBV5-5, the J call TRBJ2-1; 9 nucleotides match TRBD1. The ends lost 2 bases at V and 11 bases at J; junction bases unmatched: 5. CDR3 size: 13 residues. Per the germline V gene, CDR1 is SGHKS and CDR2 is YYEKEE (reference sequence). Supplemented by reference TRBV5-5 and TRBJ2-1, the full variable domain reads DAGVTQSPTHLIKTRGQQVTLRCSPISGHKSVSWYQQVLGQGPQFIFQYYEKEERGRGNFPDRFSARQFPNYSSELNVNALLLGDSALYLCASSLPGQGKQFFGPGTRLTVL.